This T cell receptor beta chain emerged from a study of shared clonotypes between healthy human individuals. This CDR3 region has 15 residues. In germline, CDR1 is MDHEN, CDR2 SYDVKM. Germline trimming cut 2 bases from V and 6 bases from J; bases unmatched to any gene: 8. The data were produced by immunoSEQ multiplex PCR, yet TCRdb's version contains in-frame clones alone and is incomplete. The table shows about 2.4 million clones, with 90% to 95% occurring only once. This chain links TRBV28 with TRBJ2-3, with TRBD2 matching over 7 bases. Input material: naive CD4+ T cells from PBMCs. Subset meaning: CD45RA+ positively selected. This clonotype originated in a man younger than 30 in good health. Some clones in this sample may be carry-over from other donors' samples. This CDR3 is CASSLAGRGHDTQYF. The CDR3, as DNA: TGTGCCAGCAGTTTAGCGGGGAGGGGTCATGATACGCAGTATTTT.